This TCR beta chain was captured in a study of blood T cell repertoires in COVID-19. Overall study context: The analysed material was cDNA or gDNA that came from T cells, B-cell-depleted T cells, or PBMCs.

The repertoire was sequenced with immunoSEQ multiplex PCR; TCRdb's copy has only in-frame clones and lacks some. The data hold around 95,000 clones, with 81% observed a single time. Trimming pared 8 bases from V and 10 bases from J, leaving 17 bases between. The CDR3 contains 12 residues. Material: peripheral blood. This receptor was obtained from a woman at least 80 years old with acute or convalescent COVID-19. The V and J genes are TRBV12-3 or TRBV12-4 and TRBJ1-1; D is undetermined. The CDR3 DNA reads TGTGCCAGCGGAGGCTTATCATTGGGAGCTTTCTTT. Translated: CASGGLSLGAFF.